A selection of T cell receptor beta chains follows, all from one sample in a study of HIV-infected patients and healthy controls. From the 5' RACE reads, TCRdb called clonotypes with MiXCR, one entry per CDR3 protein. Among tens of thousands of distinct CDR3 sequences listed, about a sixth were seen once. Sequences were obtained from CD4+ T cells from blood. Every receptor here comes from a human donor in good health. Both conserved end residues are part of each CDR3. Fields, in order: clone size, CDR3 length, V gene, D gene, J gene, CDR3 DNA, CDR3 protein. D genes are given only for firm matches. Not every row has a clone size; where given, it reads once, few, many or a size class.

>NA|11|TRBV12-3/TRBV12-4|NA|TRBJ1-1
TGTGCCAGCGGGAGGTCGGGGGAAGCTTTCTTT
CASGRSGEAFF
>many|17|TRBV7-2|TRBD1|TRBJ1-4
TGTGCCAGCAGCTTGACAGGGGTCGGGGCTTTGAATGAAAAACTGTTTTTT
CASSLTGVGALNEKLFF
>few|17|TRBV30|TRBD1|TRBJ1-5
TGTGCCTGGAAGGGACAGGGGTTTCGGGATAGCAATCAGCCCCAGCATTTT
CAWKGQGFRDSNQPQHF
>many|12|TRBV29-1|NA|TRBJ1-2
TGCAGCGTTGATCTTATCAGACAACGTGGCACCTTC
CSVDLIRQRGTF
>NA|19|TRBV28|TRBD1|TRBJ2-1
TGTGCCAGCGGTAGGTTCCGGGACAGGGAGATAAGCTCCTACAATGAGCAGTTCTTC
CASGRFRDREISSYNEQFF
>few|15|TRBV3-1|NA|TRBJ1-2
TGTGCCAGCAGCCCTCTCCGGAGTCCGTGGAGTGGCTACACCTTC
CASSPLRSPWSGYTF
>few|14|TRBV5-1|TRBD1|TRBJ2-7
TGCGCCAGCAGCGGGGACAGGGGTATCCACGAGCAGTACTTC
CASSGDRGIHEQYF
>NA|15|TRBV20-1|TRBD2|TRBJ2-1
TGCAGTGCTAGAGGACTAGCGGGCTCCTACAATGAGCAGTTCTTC
CSARGLAGSYNEQFF
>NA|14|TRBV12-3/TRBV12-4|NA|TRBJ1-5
TGTGCCAGCAGTTTAGATCGCAGGGAACAGCCCCAGCATTTT
CASSLDRREQPQHF
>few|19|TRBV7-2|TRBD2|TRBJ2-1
TGTGCCAGCCTTCGACTAGCGGGCCCGCCAAGGGAATCCTACAATGAGCAGTTCTTC
CASLRLAGPPRESYNEQFF
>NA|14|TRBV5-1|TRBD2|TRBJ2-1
TGCGCCAGTCGCGGGACTAGCGGATACAATGAGCAGTTCTTC
CASRGTSGYNEQFF
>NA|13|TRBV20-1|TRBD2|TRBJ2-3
TGCAGTGTTAGAGCGGGAGTTGCAGATACGCAGTATTTT
CSVRAGVADTQYF
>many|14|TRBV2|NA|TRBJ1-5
TGTGCCAGCAGTGGGCAGCAGGGGAGTCAGCCCCAGCATTTT
CASSGQQGSQPQHF
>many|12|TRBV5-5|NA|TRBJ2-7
TGTGCCAGCAGCCCCTACACCGACGAGCAGTACTTC
CASSPYTDEQYF
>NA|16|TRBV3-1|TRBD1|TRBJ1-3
TGTGCCAGCAGACGGAAGGGGGCCGACTCTGGAAACACCATATATTTT
CASRRKGADSGNTIYF
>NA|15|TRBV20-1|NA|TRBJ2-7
TGCAGTGCTAGCACTTACAGGGATTTGGGCTACGAGCAGTACTTC
CSASTYRDLGYEQYF
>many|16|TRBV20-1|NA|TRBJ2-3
TGCAGTGCTAGAGATCCTTTCACAGAGGGCACAGATACGCAGTATTTT
CSARDPFTEGTDTQYF
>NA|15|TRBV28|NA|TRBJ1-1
TGTGCCAGCAGTCAATACCTCCCAGTTTACACTGAAGCTTTCTTT
CASSQYLPVYTEAFF
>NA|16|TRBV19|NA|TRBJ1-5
TGTGCCAGTAGTAACCGGGGGGACGGAATTAATCAGCCCCAGCATTTT
CASSNRGDGINQPQHF
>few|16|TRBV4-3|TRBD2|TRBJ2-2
TGCGCCAGCAGCCAAGGGGGACTAGCGGGGCTAGGCGAGCTGTTTTTT
CASSQGGLAGLGELFF
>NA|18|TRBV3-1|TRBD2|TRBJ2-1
TGTGCCAGCAGCCGAGGGACTAGCGGGAGGGTCAAGCGGGATGAGCAGTTCTTC
CASSRGTSGRVKRDEQFF
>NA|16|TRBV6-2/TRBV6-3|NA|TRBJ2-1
TGTGCCAGCAGCCAAAGTGGGCCGTCTACTTACAATGAGCAGTTCTTC
CASSQSGPSTYNEQFF
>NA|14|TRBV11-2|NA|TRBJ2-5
TGTGCCAGCAGCTTAGTCCGGGGACAAGAGACCCAGTACTTC
CASSLVRGQETQYF
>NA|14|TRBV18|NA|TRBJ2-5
TGTGCCAGCTCACCACGGGCTCAGGAAGAGACCCAGTACTTC
CASSPRAQEETQYF
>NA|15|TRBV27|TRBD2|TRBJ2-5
TGTGCCAGCAGTCCGGGACTAGGGGTTCAAGAGACCCAGTACTTC
CASSPGLGVQETQYF
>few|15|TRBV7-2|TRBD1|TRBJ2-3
TGTGCCAGCAGCACCCGACAGGGGAAAACAGATACGCAGTATTTT
CASSTRQGKTDTQYF
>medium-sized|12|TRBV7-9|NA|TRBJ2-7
TGTGCCAGCAGCTTAAGTGAGTCCGAGCAGTACTTC
CASSLSESEQYF
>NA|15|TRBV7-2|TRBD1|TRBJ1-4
TGTGCCAGCAGCCTCCACAGGGGCGAAAATGAAAAACTGTTTTTT
CASSLHRGENEKLFF
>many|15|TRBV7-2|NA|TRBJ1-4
TGTGCCAGCAGCCCAAGGGCAGGGGATAGTGAAAAACTGTTTTTT
CASSPRAGDSEKLFF
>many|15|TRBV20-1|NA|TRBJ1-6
TGCAGTGCTAGAGAACGGGGTGAACCCAATTCACCCCTCCACTTT
CSARERGEPNSPLHF
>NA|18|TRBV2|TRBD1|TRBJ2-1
TGTGCCAGCAGTCCCGCCGGGACAGGGTTTTGGGGGGTGAATGAGCAGTTCTTC
CASSPAGTGFWGVNEQFF
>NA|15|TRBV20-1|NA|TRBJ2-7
TGCAGTGCTAGCTTAGGCCGGGGAAGGTACTACGAGCAGTACTTC
CSASLGRGRYYEQYF
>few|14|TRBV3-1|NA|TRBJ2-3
TGTGCCAGCAGCCATCCATGGGACACAGATACGCAGTATTTT
CASSHPWDTDTQYF
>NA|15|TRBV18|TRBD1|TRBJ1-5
TGTGCCAGCTCACCAAGGGACAGCCACAATCAGCCCCAGCATTTT
CASSPRDSHNQPQHF
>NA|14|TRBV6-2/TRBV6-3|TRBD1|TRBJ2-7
TGTGCCAGCAGTTACGGGGACAGAGCCTACGAGCAGTACTTC
CASSYGDRAYEQYF
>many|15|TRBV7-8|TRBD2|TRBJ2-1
TGTGCCAGCAGCCGGTCCGGGACTAGCGGGAGTGAGCAGTTCTTC
CASSRSGTSGSEQFF
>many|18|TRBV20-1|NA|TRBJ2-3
TGCAGTGCTAGCAGTTCGGGAGTGGGGCAGGGGAGCACAGATACGCAGTATTTT
CSASSSGVGQGSTDTQYF
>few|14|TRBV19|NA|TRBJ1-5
TGTGCCAGTAGTCTCTTGACAGTCCAACAGCCCCAGCATTTT
CASSLLTVQQPQHF
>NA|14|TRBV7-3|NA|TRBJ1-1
TGTGCCAGCAGCGGGGGAACGGTGAACACTGAAGCTTTCTTT
CASSGGTVNTEAFF
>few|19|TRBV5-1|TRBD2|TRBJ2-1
TGCGCCAGCAGCTTGCAGCCTAGCGGGGGGTATAGCTCCTACAATGAGCAGTTCTTC
CASSLQPSGGYSSYNEQFF
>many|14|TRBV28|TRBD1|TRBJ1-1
TGTGCCAGCAGTTTCGGGGGACAGGCCACTGAAGCTTTCTTT
CASSFGGQATEAFF
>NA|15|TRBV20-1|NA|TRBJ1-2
TGCAGTGCTCCACAAAAAACTGGGGGAAACTATGGCTACACCTTC
CSAPQKTGGNYGYTF
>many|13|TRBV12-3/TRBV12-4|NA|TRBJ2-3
TGTGCCAGCAGTTTGGGGGAAGCAGATACGCAGTATTTT
CASSLGEADTQYF
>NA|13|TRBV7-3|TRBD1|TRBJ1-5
TGTGCCAGCAGCTTTACAGGGGGTCAGCCCCAGCATTTT
CASSFTGGQPQHF
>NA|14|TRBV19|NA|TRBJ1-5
TGTGCCAGTACTACCCTCCGGGGGAATCAGCCCCAGCATTTT
CASTTLRGNQPQHF
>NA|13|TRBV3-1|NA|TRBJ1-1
TGTGCCAGCAGCCGATTCGGGGGCACTGAAGCTTTCTTT
CASSRFGGTEAFF
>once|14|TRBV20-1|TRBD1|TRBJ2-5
TGCAGTGCTAGAGCCGGGACAGGGAGAGAGACCCAGTACTTC
CSARAGTGRETQYF